These 32 T cell receptor beta chains share one sample of origin, sequenced in a study of blood T cells in healthy people across ages. Then a second PCR, running about 6 to 12 cycles, was carried out with a sample-barcoded 5' primer and a J-beta primer mix. TCRdb analysed the 5' RACE reads with MiXCR anew, one entry per CDR3 protein. The sample gives over 600,000 distinct CDR3 sequences, 40% to 45% of which show up once; around 30% is in the top ten. Sequencing was done on a sample of blood. The receptors were sampled from a man older than 75 in good health.

CDR3 sequence: CASSYRTANTDTQYF. As DNA, the CDR3 is TGTGCCAGCAGTTACAGGACAGCGAACACAGATACGCAGTATTTT. The chain recombines TRBV6-5 with TRBJ2-3; D is possibly TRBD1 (6 bases). The V and J ends lost 2 bases and 2 bases respectively, with 11 bases between them. In germline, CDR1 is MNHEY, CDR2 SVGAGI. The CDR3 has 15 residues.

This clonotype showed up just a few times. This chain uses TRBV20-1 with TRBJ2-2; 8 bases map to TRBD1. With 3 bases clipped from V and 4 bases from J, the junction kept 4 bases outside the gene matches. Germline V gene lookup returns CDR1 DFQATT and CDR2 SNEGSKA (reference sequence). The CDR3 is 14 amino acids. The chain's CDR3 is CSASRTGSTGELFF. CDR3 bases: TGCAGTGCTAGTCGGACAGGGAGCACCGGGGAGCTGTTTTTT.

This rearrangement joins TRBV28 to TRBJ2-3, with a tentative D call TRBD2 (6 bases). Germline V lookup: CDR1 MDHEN, CDR2 SYDVKM. V lost 5 bases and J 3 bases, leaving 24 bases between the germline ends. This CDR3 spans 18 amino acids. The CDR3 spells CASSPLRGSAGGTDTQYF. In nucleotides, the CDR3 is TGTGCCAGCAGTCCCCTTAGGGGTAGCGCCGGGGGAACAGATACGCAGTATTTT. The whole variable domain, filled in from reference TRBV28 and TRBJ2-3, reads DVKVTQSSRYLVKRTGEKVFLECVQDMDHENMFWYRQDPGLGLRLIYFSYDVKMKEKGDIPEGYSVSREKKERFSLILESASTNQTSMYLCASSPLRGSAGGTDTQYFGPGTRLTVL.

J is TRBJ2-3 and V is TRBV27, with a tentative D call TRBD2 (6 bases). Trimming left V 5 bases short and J 6 bases short, with 12 bases between. The CDR3 is 13 residues long. Germline V lookup: CDR1 MNHEY, CDR2 SMNVEV (reference sequence). CDR3 in amino acids: CASSHRRGDTQYF. DNA of the CDR3: TGTGCCAGCAGTCATCGACGGGGGGATACGCAGTATTTT.

A remark on this clonotype: This could be a read error, since a much larger clone is one nucleotide away. The CDR3 region has the DNA TGTGCCAGTAAGATGACCGGGACAGGTCTCTACGAGCAGTACTTC. Translated: CASKMTGTGLYEQYF. The chain is built from TRBV19 and TRBJ2-7, with 8 nucleotides matching TRBD1. CDR3 size: 15 residues. CDR1 LNHDA and CDR2 SQIVND come from the germline V gene (reference sequence). The J segment lost 3 bases and the V segment lost 7 bases, leaving 11 bases of the junction unmatched.

This clonotype was observed a few times. The chain combines TRBV5-1 with TRBJ2-7; 8 nucleotides agree with TRBD1. CDR3 length: 16 residues. Germline CDR1 and CDR2: SGHRS and YFSETQ. J lost 4 bases, V lost 0 bases, and 9 bases had no gene match. The CDR3 loop reads CASSLAGGEFPYEQYF. The DNA for the CDR3 is TGCGCCAGCAGCTTGGCAGGGGGCGAATTTCCTTACGAGCAGTACTTC.

The V gene is TRBV4-2, the J gene TRBJ1-4, with a possible D match to TRBD1 (6 bases). Trimming took off 1 base at V and 7 bases at J, with 13 bases between the two ends. Germline V gives CDR1 LGHNA, CDR2 YNFKEQ. The CDR3 sequence is 15 residues long. Here the CDR3 reads CASSQVGAGVEKLFF. Here the CDR3 DNA reads TGTGCCAGCAGCCAAGTCGGCGCAGGGGTTGAAAAACTGTTTTTT.

This clonotype was seen a few times. The chain employs TRBV6-2 or TRBV6-3 and TRBJ2-6, with D perhaps TRBD1 (5 bases). This CDR3 has 12 residues. V dropped 8 bases and J dropped 13 bases, with 15 bases sitting between them. Germline V lookup: CDR1 MNHEY, CDR2 SVGEGT. Here the CDR3 reads CASGSEGAVLTF. The CDR3 nucleotides read TGTGCCAGCGGAAGCGAAGGGGCTGTCCTGACTTTC.

This clonotype was found a few times. The genes are TRBV5-1 and TRBJ1-1; D is ambiguous. V was trimmed by 6 bases and J by 4 bases, leaving 7 bases between them. This CDR3 spans 11 amino acids. In germline, CDR1 is SGHRS, CDR2 YFSETQ. DNA for the CDR3: TGCGCCAGCATTTCCAGCACTGAAGCTTTCTTT. It codes for CASISSTEAFF. Variable domain in full (rest from reference TRBV5-1 and TRBJ1-1): KAGVTQTPRYLIKTRGQQVTLSCSPISGHRSVSWYQQTPGQGLQFLFEYFSETQRNKGNFPGRFSGRQFSNSRSEMNVSTLELGDSALYLCASISSTEAFFGQGTRLTVV.

As for this clonotype: The junction differs from germline at one of its ends, possibly a read error. The chain is built from TRBV6-6 and TRBJ1-2; weak D call: TRBD1 (6 bases). This CDR3 contains 15 residues. Germline CDR1 reads MNHNY; CDR2 reads SVGAGI (reference sequence). CDR3 DNA sequence: TGTGCCAGCAGTAACTCGGGGGGCCGTAACTATGGCTACACCTTC. As protein: CASSNSGGRNYGYTF.

The genes are TRBV18 and TRBJ2-1, with 15 bases that match TRBD2. Germline trimming cut 1 base from V and 3 bases from J; bases unmatched to any gene: 7. Germline V CDR1 and CDR2: KGHSH, LQKENI. This CDR3 region has 19 residues. The CDR3 is CASSPRRTSGRADYNEQFF. The CDR3 DNA reads TGTGCCAGCTCACCACGCAGGACTAGCGGGAGGGCCGACTACAATGAGCAGTTCTTC.

The V gene is TRBV5-8, the J gene TRBJ1-5, with 7 bases fitting TRBD1. The CDR3 runs to 16 residues. Germline assignment: CDR1 SGHTS and CDR2 YDEGEE. Trimming cost V 4 bases and J 0 bases; bases outside gene matches: 7. The CDR3 nucleotides are TGTGCCAGCAGCGCGGGACAGATCTTTAGCAATCAGCCCCAGCATTTT. It yields the protein CASSAGQIFSNQPQHF.

The V and J genes are TRBV13 and TRBJ2-3; 11 nucleotides align to TRBD2. Germline lookup yields CDR1 PRHDT and CDR2 FYEKMQ (reference sequence). After removal of 0 bases from V and 5 bases from J, the junction contained 1 base not matched to a gene. The CDR3 is 15 amino acids. CDR3 protein: CASSLGLAGGDTQYF. The CDR3, as DNA: TGTGCCAGCAGCTTAGGGCTAGCGGGAGGAGATACGCAGTATTTT.

The rearrangement joins TRBV7-9 to TRBJ2-7; D unresolved. The V end lost 6 bases, the J end lost 1 base, and 13 bases lay between the germline ends. Germline V gives CDR1 SEHNR, CDR2 FQNEAQ (reference sequence). The CDR3 length is 14 residues. The CDR3 DNA reads as TGTGCCAGCAGTCCTACCACAGTGTCCTACGAGCAGTACTTC. Translated: CASSPTTVSYEQYF.

This clonotype appeared a single time. The chain employs TRBV7-2 and TRBJ2-1; a weak D match, TRBD1 (5 bases). The CDR3 is 12 amino acids. Trimming removed 4 bases from V and 10 bases from J, with 11 bases in between. The germline V gene encodes CDR1 SGHTA and CDR2 FQGNSA. CDR3 region: CASSSTAHEQFF. CDR3 nucleotides: TGTGCCAGCAGCTCGACAGCTCACGAGCAGTTCTTC.

This clonotype was seen more than once but under ten times. The DNA for the CDR3 is TGTGCCAGCAGCTTAGCGCTAGGACAGTACGAGCAGTACTTC. Translated, it gives CASSLALGQYEQYF. The J gene is TRBJ2-7, the V gene TRBV7-2; D is possibly TRBD1 (6 bases). Trimming took 0 bases from V and 4 from J, leaving 10 bases between them. The CDR3 is 14 residues long. Per germline, CDR1 SGHTA and CDR2 FQGNSA.

The chain employs TRBV29-1 and TRBJ1-1, with D maybe TRBD1 (5 bases). The CDR3 loop spans 14 amino acids. Germline CDR1 is SQVTM and CDR2 is ANQGSEA. The V and J ends lost 5 bases and 3 bases respectively, with 16 bases between them. CDR3 in amino acids: CSVPGSRVDTEAFF. The CDR3 coding sequence is TGCAGCGTTCCCGGGTCCAGGGTCGACACTGAAGCTTTCTTT. The entire variable domain, with the rest obtained from reference TRBV29-1 and TRBJ1-1, is as follows: SAVISQKPSRDICQRGTSLTIQCQVDSQVTMMFWYRQQPGQSLTLIATANQGSEATYESGFVIDKFPISRPNLTFSTLTVSNMSPEDSSIYLCSVPGSRVDTEAFFGQGTRLTVV.

This clonotype occurred a few times. The V gene is TRBV10-3, the J gene TRBJ1-5, with D possibly TRBD1 on 5 matching bases. Germline CDR1 and CDR2: ENHRY and SYGVKD. CDR3 size: 16 residues. V was cut by 2 bases and J by 7 bases, with 18 bases left in between. Written as DNA, the CDR3 is TGTGCCATCAGTGAGGGAACAGGTATGGGCCAGCAGCCCCAGCATTTT. Its protein product is CAISEGTGMGQQPQHF.

This clonotype was seen only a few times. The chain joins TRBV15 to TRBJ2-5; 7 bases are shared with TRBD2. The J call is in doubt because the DNA end fits TRBJ2-7 better. Per germline, CDR1 LNHNV and CDR2 YYDKDF (reference sequence). The CDR3 totals 13 residues. The CDR3 sequence: CATSRGSGLEQYF. The CDR3 DNA follows: TGTGCCACCAGCAGAGGTAGCGGGCTCGAGCAGTACTTC.

A few counts support this clonotype. The V call is TRBV7-2, the J call TRBJ1-1; D remains unclear. Trimming stripped 2 bases from V and 4 bases from J, with 11 bases between. Germline-derived CDR1 and CDR2 are SGHTA and FQGNSA. This CDR3 contains 14 residues. The CDR3 loop is CASSLSQPGTEAFF. DNA of the CDR3: TGTGCCAGCAGCTTAAGCCAGCCGGGCACTGAAGCTTTCTTT.

V gene TRBV20-1 combines with J gene TRBJ2-3, with D perhaps matching TRBD2 (6 bases). Trimming stripped 0 bases from V and 0 bases from J, with 13 bases between. The CDR3 covers 16 residues. Germline V gene sequence: CDR1 DFQATT, CDR2 SNEGSKA (reference sequence). The CDR3 is CSARERSGLSTDTQYF. CDR3 nucleotides: TGCAGTGCTAGAGAGAGGAGCGGGCTAAGCACAGATACGCAGTATTTT.

The chain employs TRBV5-1 and TRBJ2-1; D may be TRBD2 (6 bases). Germline-derived CDR1 and CDR2 are SGHRS and YFSETQ. This CDR3 has 15 amino acids. V gave up 4 bases and J gave up 8 bases, with 19 bases separating them. The DNA of the CDR3 is TGCGCCAGCAGCGTGGAGGGACTGGATGTGGATGAGCAGTTCTTC. Translated: CASSVEGLDVDEQFF. Full variable domain (rest looked up from reference TRBV5-1 and TRBJ2-1): KAGVTQTPRYLIKTRGQQVTLSCSPISGHRSVSWYQQTPGQGLQFLFEYFSETQRNKGNFPGRFSGRQFSNSRSEMNVSTLELGDSALYLCASSVEGLDVDEQFFGPGTRLTVL.

The V call is TRBV7-9, the J call TRBJ1-2; D might be TRBD1 (6 bases). Deletions cut 7 bases from V and 8 bases from J, with 20 bases between. The germline V gene encodes CDR1 SEHNR and CDR2 FQNEAQ (reference sequence). The CDR3 has 14 residues. CDR3 coding DNA: TGTGCCAGCAAGGTGGCAGGGGCCTCGTCCGGCTACACCTTC. It yields the protein CASKVAGASSGYTF.

J is TRBJ2-7 and V is TRBV27; 12 nucleotides match TRBD2. Trimming cost V 2 bases and J 6 bases; bases outside gene matches: 8. The germline gives CDR1 MNHEY, CDR2 SMNVEV (reference sequence). CDR3 length: 16 amino acids. The CDR3: CASSLILAGGRGEQYF. The CDR3, as DNA: TGTGCCAGCAGTTTAATACTAGCGGGAGGACGAGGCGAGCAGTACTTC.

This clonotype was detected only a few times. The gene calls are TRBV4-3 and TRBJ2-1; D uncertain. The CDR3 totals 17 residues. Germline CDR1 LGHNA, CDR2 YSLEER. Trimming took off 1 base at V and 0 bases at J, with 13 bases between the two ends. CDR3 residues: CASSQANGPSSYNEQFF. In DNA, the CDR3 is TGCGCCAGCAGCCAAGCGAACGGACCGAGCTCCTACAATGAGCAGTTCTTC.

The chain recombines TRBV2 with TRBJ2-1; D is possibly TRBD1 (6 bases). The V end lost 6 bases, the J end lost 5 bases, and 17 bases lay between the germline ends. CDR1 is SNHLY and CDR2 is FYNNEI in the germline V gene. The CDR3 totals 15 residues. CDR3 bases: TGTGCCAGCAGCTCCGGGACATCGTATGACAATGAGCAGTTCTTC. Its protein is CASSSGTSYDNEQFF.

The chain combines TRBV6-5 with TRBJ2-1; TRBD1 matches 9 bases. CDR1 and CDR2 (germline): MNHEY, SVGAGI. CDR3 length: 15 residues. With 7 bases clipped from V and 7 bases from J, the junction kept 11 bases outside the gene matches. The DNA for the CDR3 is TGTGCCAGCACCAGCCCGGGACAGGGTTTGAATGAGCAGTTCTTC. Protein product: CASTSPGQGLNEQFF.

The rearrangement joins TRBV20-1 to TRBJ2-3; 7 nucleotides match TRBD2. V was pared by 5 bases and J by 4 bases, with 9 bases of the junction left unmatched. There are 14 residues in the CDR3. Per germline, CDR1 DFQATT and CDR2 SNEGSKA (reference sequence). The CDR3 DNA is TGCAGTGCTCAAGGGCGGGAGAAGGCAGATACGCAGTATTTT. As protein: CSAQGREKADTQYF.

Written as DNA, the CDR3 is TGTGCCAGCAGCCCAATCGGACAGGAGGGTTGTGAGCAGTACTTC. Amino acids: CASSPIGQEGCEQYF. The V gene is TRBV7-9, the J gene TRBJ2-5; perhaps TRBD1 as D (7 bases). The CDR3 spans 15 residues. CDR1 and CDR2 (germline): SEHNR, FQNEAQ (reference sequence). V was cut by 5 bases and J by 11 bases, with 24 bases left in between.

The chain joins TRBV20-1 to TRBJ2-6; weak D call: TRBD1 (6 bases). The V end was cut by 2 bases, the J end by 2 bases, with 19 bases between. The CDR3 loop spans 18 amino acids. CDR1 DFQATT and CDR2 SNEGSKA come from the germline V gene (reference sequence). The CDR3, as DNA: TGCAGTGCTAGATCCTTCAGCACAGGGATTACTGGGGCCAACGTCCTGACTTTC. Protein: CSARSFSTGITGANVLTF.

CDR3 sequence reads: CASSARDTGTDTQYF. CDR3 sequence (DNA): TGTGCCAGCAGCGCCCGGGACACCGGCACAGATACGCAGTATTTT. The rearrangement joins TRBV7-2 to TRBJ2-3; maybe TRBD1 (6 bases). Germline CDR1 reads SGHTA; CDR2 reads FQGNSA. The CDR3 is made up of 15 amino acids. V was pared by 5 bases and J by 1 base, with 13 bases between.

The genes are TRBV29-1 and TRBJ2-2, with 8 bases that match TRBD2. V lost 0 bases, J lost 1 base, and 7 bases stayed unmatched. CDR3 length: 17 amino acids. Germline V gene sequence: CDR1 SQVTM, CDR2 ANQGSEA. The CDR3 bases are TGCAGCGTTGAAGATCGGGGGGGCAGGGGGAACACCGGGGAGCTGTTTTTT. Residues: CSVEDRGGRGNTGELFF.